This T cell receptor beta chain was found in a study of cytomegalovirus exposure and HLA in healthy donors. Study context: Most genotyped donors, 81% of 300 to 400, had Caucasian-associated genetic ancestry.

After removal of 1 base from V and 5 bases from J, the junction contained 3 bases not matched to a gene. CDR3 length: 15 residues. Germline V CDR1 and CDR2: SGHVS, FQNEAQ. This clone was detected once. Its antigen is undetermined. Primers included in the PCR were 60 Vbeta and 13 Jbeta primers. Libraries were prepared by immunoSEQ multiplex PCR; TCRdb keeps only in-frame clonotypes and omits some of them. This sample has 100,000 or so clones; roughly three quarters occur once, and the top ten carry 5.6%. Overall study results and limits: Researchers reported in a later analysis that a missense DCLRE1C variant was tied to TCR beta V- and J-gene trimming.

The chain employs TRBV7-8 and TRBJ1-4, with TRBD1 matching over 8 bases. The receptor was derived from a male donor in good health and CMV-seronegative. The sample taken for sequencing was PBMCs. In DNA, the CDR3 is TGTGCCAGCAGCTTAGGACAGGGGAGGAATGAAAAACTGTTTTTT. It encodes CASSLGQGRNEKLFF.